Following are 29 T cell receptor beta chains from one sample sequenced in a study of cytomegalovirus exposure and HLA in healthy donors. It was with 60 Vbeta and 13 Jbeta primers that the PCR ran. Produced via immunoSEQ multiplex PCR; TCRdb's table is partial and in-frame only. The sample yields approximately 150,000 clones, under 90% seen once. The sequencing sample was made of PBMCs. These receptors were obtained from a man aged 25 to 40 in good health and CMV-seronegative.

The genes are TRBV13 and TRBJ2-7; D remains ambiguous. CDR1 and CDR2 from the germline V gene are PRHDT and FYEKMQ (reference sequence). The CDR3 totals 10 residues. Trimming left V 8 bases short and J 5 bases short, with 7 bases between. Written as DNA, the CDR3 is TGTGCCAGCCGCGGCGACGAGCAGTACTTC. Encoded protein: CASRGDEQYF.

The CDR3 spells CSVIRGSTEAFF. CDR3 coding DNA: TGCAGCGTTATTCGGGGGAGCACTGAAGCTTTCTTT. V usage is TRBV29-1 and J usage is TRBJ1-1, with D perhaps TRBD1 (5 bases). Germline assignment: CDR1 SQVTM and CDR2 ANQGSEA. This CDR3 has 12 amino acids. V dropped 5 bases and J dropped 4 bases, with 11 bases sitting between them.

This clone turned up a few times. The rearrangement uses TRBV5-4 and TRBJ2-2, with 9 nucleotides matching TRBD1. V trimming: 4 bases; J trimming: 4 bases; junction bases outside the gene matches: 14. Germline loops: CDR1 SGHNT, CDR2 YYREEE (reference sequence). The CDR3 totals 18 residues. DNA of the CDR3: TGTGCCAGCAGCCCGGGACAGGGCAGGGGGAGAGGCACCGGGGAGCTGTTTTTT. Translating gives CASSPGQGRGRGTGELFF.

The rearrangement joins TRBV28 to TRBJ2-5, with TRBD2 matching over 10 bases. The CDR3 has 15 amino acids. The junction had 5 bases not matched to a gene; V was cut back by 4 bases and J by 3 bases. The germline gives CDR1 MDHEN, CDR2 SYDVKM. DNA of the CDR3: TGTGCCAGCAGTTCCGGGACTAGCGATGAAGAGACCCAGTACTTC. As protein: CASSSGTSDEETQYF.

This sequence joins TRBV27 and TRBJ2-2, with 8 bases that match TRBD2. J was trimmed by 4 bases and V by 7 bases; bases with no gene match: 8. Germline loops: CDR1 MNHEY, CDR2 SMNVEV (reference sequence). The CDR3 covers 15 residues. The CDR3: CASIHTSGVTGELFF. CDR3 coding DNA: TGTGCCAGCATTCACACTAGCGGAGTCACCGGGGAGCTGTTTTTT.

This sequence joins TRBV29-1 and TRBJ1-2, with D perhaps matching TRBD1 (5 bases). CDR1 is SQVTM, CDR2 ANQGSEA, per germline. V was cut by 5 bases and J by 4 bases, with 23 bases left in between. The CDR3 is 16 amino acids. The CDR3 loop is CSVPVRPDSRRYGYTF. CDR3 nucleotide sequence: TGCAGCGTTCCCGTGCGACCCGACAGTCGGCGCTATGGCTACACCTTC.

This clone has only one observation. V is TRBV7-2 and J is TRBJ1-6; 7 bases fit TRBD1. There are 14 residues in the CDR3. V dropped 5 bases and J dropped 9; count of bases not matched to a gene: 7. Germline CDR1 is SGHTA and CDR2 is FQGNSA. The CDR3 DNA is TGTGCCAGCAGCCAGAGACAGGGAAGTTCACCCCTCCACTTT. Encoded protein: CASSQRQGSSPLHF.

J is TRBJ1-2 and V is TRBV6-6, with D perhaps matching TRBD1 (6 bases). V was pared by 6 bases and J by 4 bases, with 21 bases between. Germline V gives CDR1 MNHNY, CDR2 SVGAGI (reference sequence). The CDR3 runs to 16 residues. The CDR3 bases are TGTGCCAGCAGCCCACCACCACAGGGATACCTCTATGGCTACACCTTC. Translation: CASSPPPQGYLYGYTF.

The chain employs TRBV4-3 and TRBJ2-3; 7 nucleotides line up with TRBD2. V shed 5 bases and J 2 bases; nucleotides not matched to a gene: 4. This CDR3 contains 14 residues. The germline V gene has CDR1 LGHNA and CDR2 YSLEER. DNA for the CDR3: TGCGCCAGCAGCGGGGACTACTACACAGATACGCAGTATTTT. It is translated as CASSGDYYTDTQYF.

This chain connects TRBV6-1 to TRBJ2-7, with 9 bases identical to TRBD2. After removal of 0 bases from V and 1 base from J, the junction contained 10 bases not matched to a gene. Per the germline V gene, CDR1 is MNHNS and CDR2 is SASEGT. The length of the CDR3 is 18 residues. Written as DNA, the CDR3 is TGTGCCAGCAGTGAAGCGCGGTGGGTAGCGGGAGCTTCCTACGAGCAGTACTTC. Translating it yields CASSEARWVAGASYEQYF.

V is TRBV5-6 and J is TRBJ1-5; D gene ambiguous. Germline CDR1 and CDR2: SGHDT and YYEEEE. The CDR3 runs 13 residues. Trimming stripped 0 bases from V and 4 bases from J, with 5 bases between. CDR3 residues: CASSLGRNQPQHF. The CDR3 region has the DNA TGTGCCAGCAGCTTGGGTCGGAATCAGCCCCAGCATTTT. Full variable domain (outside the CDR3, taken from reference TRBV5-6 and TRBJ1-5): DAGVTQSPTHLIKTRGQQVTLRCSPKSGHDTVSWYQQALGQGPQFIFQYYEEEERQRGNFPDRFSGHQFPNYSSELNVNALLLGDSALYLCASSLGRNQPQHFGDGTRLSIL.

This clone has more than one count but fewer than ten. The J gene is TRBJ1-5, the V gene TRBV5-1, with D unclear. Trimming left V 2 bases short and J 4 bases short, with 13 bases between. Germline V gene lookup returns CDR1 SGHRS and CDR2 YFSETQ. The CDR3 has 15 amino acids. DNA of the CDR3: TGCGCCAGCAGCTTAGGATCCACTACAAATCAGCCCCAGCATTTT. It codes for CASSLGSTTNQPQHF.

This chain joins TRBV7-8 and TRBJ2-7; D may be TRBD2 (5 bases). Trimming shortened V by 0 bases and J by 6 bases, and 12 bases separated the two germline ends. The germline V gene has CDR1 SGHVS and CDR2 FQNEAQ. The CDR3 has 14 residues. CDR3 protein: CASSLASVMGEQYF. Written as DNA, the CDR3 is TGTGCCAGCAGCTTAGCTAGCGTGATGGGCGAGCAGTACTTC.

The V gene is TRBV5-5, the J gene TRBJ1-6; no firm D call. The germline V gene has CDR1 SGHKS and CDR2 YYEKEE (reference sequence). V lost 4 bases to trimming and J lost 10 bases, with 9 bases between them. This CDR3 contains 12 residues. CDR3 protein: CASSATLSPLHF. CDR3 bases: TGTGCCAGCAGCGCCACATTATCACCCCTCCACTTT. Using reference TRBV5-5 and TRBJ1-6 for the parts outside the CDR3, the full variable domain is DAGVTQSPTHLIKTRGQQVTLRCSPISGHKSVSWYQQVLGQGPQFIFQYYEKEERGRGNFPDRFSARQFPNYSSELNVNALLLGDSALYLCASSATLSPLHFGNGTRLTVT.

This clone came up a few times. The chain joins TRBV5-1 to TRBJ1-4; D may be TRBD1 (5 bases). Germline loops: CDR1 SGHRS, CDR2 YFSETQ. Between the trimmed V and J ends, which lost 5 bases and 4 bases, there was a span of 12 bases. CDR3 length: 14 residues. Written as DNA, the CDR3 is TGCGCCAGCAGTTACTTGGGGGGTAATGAAAAACTGTTTTTT. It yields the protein CASSYLGGNEKLFF.

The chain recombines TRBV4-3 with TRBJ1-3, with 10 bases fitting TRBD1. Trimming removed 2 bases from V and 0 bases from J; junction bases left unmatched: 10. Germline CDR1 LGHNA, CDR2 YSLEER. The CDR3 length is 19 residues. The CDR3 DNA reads TGCGCCAGCAGCCAAACCGGGACAGGGGAATGGGACTCTGGAAACACCATATATTTT. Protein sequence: CASSQTGTGEWDSGNTIYF.

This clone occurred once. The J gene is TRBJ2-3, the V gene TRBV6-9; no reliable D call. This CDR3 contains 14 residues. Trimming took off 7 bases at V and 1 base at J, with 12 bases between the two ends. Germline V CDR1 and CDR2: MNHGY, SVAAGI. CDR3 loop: CASNPTPRTDTQYF. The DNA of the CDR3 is TGTGCCAGCAACCCAACACCTCGCACAGATACGCAGTATTTT.

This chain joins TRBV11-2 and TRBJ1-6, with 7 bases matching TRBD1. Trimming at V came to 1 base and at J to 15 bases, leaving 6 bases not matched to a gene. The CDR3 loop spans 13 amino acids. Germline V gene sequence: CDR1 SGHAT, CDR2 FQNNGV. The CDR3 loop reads CASSLGGQSLLHF. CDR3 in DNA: TGTGCCAGCAGCTTAGGGGGACAGTCCCTCCTCCACTTT.

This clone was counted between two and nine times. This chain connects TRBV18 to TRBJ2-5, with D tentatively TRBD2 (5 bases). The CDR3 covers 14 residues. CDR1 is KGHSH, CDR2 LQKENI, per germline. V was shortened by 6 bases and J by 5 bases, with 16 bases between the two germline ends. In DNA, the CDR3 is TGTGCCAGCTCTCACGAGGGAGTGAAGGAGACCCAGTACTTC. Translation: CASSHEGVKETQYF.

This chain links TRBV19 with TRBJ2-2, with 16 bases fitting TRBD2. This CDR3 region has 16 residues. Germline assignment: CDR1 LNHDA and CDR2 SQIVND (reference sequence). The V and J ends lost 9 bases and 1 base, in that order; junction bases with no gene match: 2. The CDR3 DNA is TGTGCCAGCGGGACTAGCGGGGGGGGGAACACCGGGGAGCTGTTTTTT. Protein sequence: CASGTSGGGNTGELFF.

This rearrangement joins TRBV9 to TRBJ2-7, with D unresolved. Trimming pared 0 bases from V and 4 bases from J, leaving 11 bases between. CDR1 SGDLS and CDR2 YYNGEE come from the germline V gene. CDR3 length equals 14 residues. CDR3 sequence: CASSVGSLGYEQYF. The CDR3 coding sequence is TGTGCCAGCAGCGTAGGTAGCCTCGGGTACGAGCAGTACTTC.

The CDR3: CASSSSGTGDLGYTF. The CDR3 coding sequence is TGCGCCAGCAGCTCGTCCGGGACAGGGGATCTCGGCTACACCTTC. This rearrangement joins TRBV5-1 to TRBJ1-2; TRBD1 matches at 10 bases. CDR1 and CDR2 (germline): SGHRS, YFSETQ. This CDR3 has 15 residues. The V gene end was trimmed by 3 bases and the J gene end by 8 bases; junction bases not matched to a gene: 10.

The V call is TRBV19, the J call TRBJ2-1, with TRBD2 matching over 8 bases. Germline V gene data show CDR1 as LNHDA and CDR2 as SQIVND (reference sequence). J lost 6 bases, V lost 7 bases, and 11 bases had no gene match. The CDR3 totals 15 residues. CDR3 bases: TGTGCCAGTAAGGCCGGGGGGGGACCCGCCAATGAGCAGTTCTTC. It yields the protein CASKAGGGPANEQFF.

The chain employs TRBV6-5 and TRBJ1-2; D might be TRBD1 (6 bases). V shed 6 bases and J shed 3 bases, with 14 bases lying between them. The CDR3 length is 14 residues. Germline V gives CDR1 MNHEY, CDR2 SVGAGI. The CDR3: CASSRSGGDYGYTF. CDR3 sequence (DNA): TGTGCCAGCAGCCGTTCGGGGGGCGACTATGGCTACACCTTC.

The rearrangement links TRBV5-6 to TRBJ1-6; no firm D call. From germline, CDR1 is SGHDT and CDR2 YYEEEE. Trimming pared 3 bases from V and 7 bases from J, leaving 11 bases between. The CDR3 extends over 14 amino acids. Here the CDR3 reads CASSWPTRNSPLHF. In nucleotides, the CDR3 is TGTGCCAGCAGCTGGCCAACGAGGAATTCACCCCTCCACTTT.

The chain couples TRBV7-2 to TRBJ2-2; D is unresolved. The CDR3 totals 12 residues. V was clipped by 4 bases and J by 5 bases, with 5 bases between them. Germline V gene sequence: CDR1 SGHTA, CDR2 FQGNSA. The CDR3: CASSYTTGELFF. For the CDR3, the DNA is TGTGCCAGCAGCTATACTACCGGGGAGCTGTTTTTT. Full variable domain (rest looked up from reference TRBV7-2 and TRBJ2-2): GAGVSQSPSNKVTEKGKDVELRCDPISGHTALYWYRQSLGQGLEFLIYFQGNSAPDKSGLPSDRFSAERTGGSVSTLTIQRTQQEDSAVYLCASSYTTGELFFGEGSRLTVL.

DNA for the CDR3: TGTGCCACCAGCAGAGGACAGGGATCTTATGGCTACACCTTC. Its protein is CATSRGQGSYGYTF. The chain has TRBV15 and TRBJ1-2; 7 nucleotides agree with TRBD1. The CDR3 sequence is 14 residues long. Germline-derived CDR1 and CDR2 are LNHNV and YYDKDF (reference sequence). V shed 1 base and J 5 bases; nucleotides not matched to a gene: 4.

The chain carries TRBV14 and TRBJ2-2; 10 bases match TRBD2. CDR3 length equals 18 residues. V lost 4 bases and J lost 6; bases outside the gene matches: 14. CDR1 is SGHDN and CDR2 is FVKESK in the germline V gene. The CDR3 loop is CASSPLSLLLAGAGELFF. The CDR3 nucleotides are TGTGCCAGCAGCCCCCTTTCTCTTCTGCTAGCGGGGGCCGGGGAGCTGTTTTTT.

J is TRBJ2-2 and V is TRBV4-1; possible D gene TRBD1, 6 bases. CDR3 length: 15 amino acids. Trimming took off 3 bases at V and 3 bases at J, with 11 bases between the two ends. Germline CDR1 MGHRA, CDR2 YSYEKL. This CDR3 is CASSHLAGDTGELFF. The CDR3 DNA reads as TGCGCCAGCAGCCACTTGGCAGGGGACACCGGGGAGCTGTTTTTT.